This T cell receptor beta chain originates from a study of shared clonotypes between healthy human individuals. Recent acute infections and vaccinations were absent in the healthy HIV-negative adult donors. CD4+ cells underwent separation, giving CD45RA+ naive and CD45RA-negative memory subsets. This CDR3 region has 14 residues. Germline V gene lookup returns CDR1 ENHRY and CDR2 SYGVKD. V dropped 11 bases and J dropped 7; count of bases not matched to a gene: 7. Method: immunoSEQ multiplex PCR; TCRdb's copy keeps in-frame clones and lacks some. Among more than 1.2 million clones listed, approximately 98.5% were seen once.

This chain links TRBV10-3 with TRBJ2-1; 14 bases are a match to TRBD2. The sequence came from a young man in good health. The sample taken for sequencing was naive CD4+ T cells sorted from blood. The subset was: CD45RA+ positively selected. CDR3 DNA sequence: TGTGCCTCCTCGGGACTAGCGGGGGAAAATGAGCAGTTCTTC. This sequence encodes CASSGLAGENEQFF.